One T cell receptor beta chain is described in this entry. Its matching antigen is unknown. The record originates from a study of response to subunit inactivated influenza vaccine. Whole-study findings and limits: The authors suggested that every seasonal influenza vaccination recruits few new T cells.

The germline gives CDR1 SGHNT, CDR2 YENEEA. The CDR3 has 15 residues. The J segment lost 0 bases and the V segment lost 4 bases, leaving 4 bases of the junction unmatched. TCRdb re-called the RT-PCR reads with MiXCR, one entry per CDR3 protein. The table records around 520,000 distinct CDR3 sequences, around 25% of them present only once. The rearrangement uses TRBV11-3 and TRBJ2-3; 7 bases map to TRBD2. This sample comprised CD4+ T cells sorted from PBMCs, obtained around 5 days after vaccination. This TCR was sampled from a man aged 50 to 59 who received an inactivated influenza vaccine. CDR3 DNA sequence: TGTGCCAGCAGCTCCAAGCGGGAAAGCACAGATACGCAGTATTTT. It specifies CASSSKRESTDTQYF.